Presented here are 10 T cell receptor beta chains from one specimen sequenced in a study of blood T cell repertoires in COVID-19. The method was immunoSEQ multiplex PCR; TCRdb's version includes in-frame clones alone and lacks a portion of them. The repertoire consists of roughly 280,000 clones, with around 86% occurring once and the leading ten covering under 2.5%. Sequencing used peripheral blood. The receptors derive from a man between 50 and 59 years old with acute or convalescent COVID-19.

In its sample, this clone was seen once. The rearrangement joins TRBV4-1 to TRBJ2-1, with 10 bases aligning to TRBD2. J lost 4 bases, V lost 1 base, and 4 bases had no gene match. Germline assignment: CDR1 MGHRA and CDR2 YSYEKL. The CDR3 is made up of 16 amino acids. CDR3 region: CASSQAGTSAYNEQFF. DNA of the CDR3: TGCGCCAGCAGCCAAGCCGGGACTAGCGCTTACAATGAGCAGTTCTTC.

This rearrangement joins TRBV4-1 to TRBJ1-1; no firm D call. This CDR3 is built from 14 residues. Deletions cut 0 bases from V and 3 bases from J, with 8 bases between. From germline, CDR1 is MGHRA and CDR2 YSYEKL. CDR3: CASSQDTVYTEAFF. The CDR3 coding sequence is TGCGCCAGCAGCCAAGATACGGTGTACACTGAAGCTTTCTTT.

The sample holds a few counts of this clone. The V gene is TRBV19, the J gene TRBJ2-1; 7 bases are shared with TRBD1. There are 15 residues in the CDR3. V dropped 5 bases and J dropped 4; count of bases not matched to a gene: 8. CDR1 is LNHDA and CDR2 is SQIVND in the germline V gene (reference sequence). CDR3 residues: CASSDRDSPYNEQFF. DNA for the CDR3: TGTGCCAGTAGTGACCGGGACAGTCCGTACAATGAGCAGTTCTTC.

V and J are TRBV6-6 and TRBJ2-3; no reliable D call. The germline V gene encodes CDR1 MNHNY and CDR2 SVGAGI (reference sequence). Trimming cost V 6 bases and J 1 base, with 5 bases left between them. The CDR3 totals 12 residues. CDR3 loop: CASSFRTDTQYF. CDR3 DNA: TGTGCCAGCAGCTTCCGCACAGATACGCAGTATTTT.

The rearrangement links TRBV10-3 to TRBJ1-1; D unclear. The CDR3 covers 12 residues. The V gene's germline CDR1 is ENHRY and CDR2 SYGVKD. Trimming pared 3 bases from V and 10 bases from J, leaving 12 bases between. The CDR3 sequence is CAISDSRLSAFF. The CDR3 DNA sequence: TGTGCCATCAGTGATAGTCGCCTTTCAGCTTTCTTT.

V is TRBV4-1 and J is TRBJ1-4; TRBD1 might be the D (5 bases). The CDR3 is made up of 13 amino acids. V was trimmed by 0 bases and J by 8 bases, leaving 7 bases between them. Germline V gene data show CDR1 as MGHRA and CDR2 as YSYEKL. CDR3 sequence reads: CASSQDREEKLFF. Written as DNA, the CDR3 is TGCGCCAGCAGCCAAGACAGGGAAGAAAAACTGTTTTTT.

The chain combines TRBV7-3 with TRBJ2-1, with TRBD1 matching 10 bases. The trim removed 1 base at V and 6 bases at J, leaving 9 bases unmatched. The CDR3 length is 17 residues. From germline, CDR1 is SGHTA and CDR2 FQGTGA. The CDR3 coding sequence is TGTGCCAGCAGCTTAAAAGCCGGGACAGGGGTGTCCAATGAGCAGTTCTTC. It specifies CASSLKAGTGVSNEQFF.

The chain combines TRBV30 with TRBJ2-7; D may be TRBD2 (6 bases). Trimming took 1 base from V and 0 from J, leaving 13 bases between them. The germline V gene encodes CDR1 GTSNPN and CDR2 SVGIG (reference sequence). This CDR3 is built from 15 residues. The CDR3: CAWSGASGPSYEQYF. The CDR3 DNA follows: TGTGCCTGGAGTGGGGCCAGCGGGCCCTCCTACGAGCAGTACTTC.

This clone was recorded once. The chain uses TRBV5-6 and TRBJ1-1, with D perhaps matching TRBD1 (6 bases). Trimming stripped 4 bases from V and 5 bases from J, with 12 bases between. CDR1 is SGHDT, CDR2 YYEEEE, per germline. The length of the CDR3 is 13 residues. The CDR3 DNA follows: TGTGCCAGCAGCCTATTCAGGGGAACTGAAGCTTTCTTT. It encodes CASSLFRGTEAFF.

The CDR3 sequence: CASSQEGTGLTSYNEQFF. The CDR3 DNA sequence: TGTGCCAGCAGCCAAGAAGGGACAGGGTTAACCTCCTACAATGAGCAGTTCTTC. The genes are TRBV3-1 (or the pseudogene TRBV3-2) and TRBJ2-1; 9 nucleotides line up with TRBD1. V shed 0 bases and J 0 bases; nucleotides not matched to a gene: 6. The CDR3 is made up of 18 amino acids. Germline loops: CDR1 LGHDT, CDR2 YNNKEL (reference sequence).